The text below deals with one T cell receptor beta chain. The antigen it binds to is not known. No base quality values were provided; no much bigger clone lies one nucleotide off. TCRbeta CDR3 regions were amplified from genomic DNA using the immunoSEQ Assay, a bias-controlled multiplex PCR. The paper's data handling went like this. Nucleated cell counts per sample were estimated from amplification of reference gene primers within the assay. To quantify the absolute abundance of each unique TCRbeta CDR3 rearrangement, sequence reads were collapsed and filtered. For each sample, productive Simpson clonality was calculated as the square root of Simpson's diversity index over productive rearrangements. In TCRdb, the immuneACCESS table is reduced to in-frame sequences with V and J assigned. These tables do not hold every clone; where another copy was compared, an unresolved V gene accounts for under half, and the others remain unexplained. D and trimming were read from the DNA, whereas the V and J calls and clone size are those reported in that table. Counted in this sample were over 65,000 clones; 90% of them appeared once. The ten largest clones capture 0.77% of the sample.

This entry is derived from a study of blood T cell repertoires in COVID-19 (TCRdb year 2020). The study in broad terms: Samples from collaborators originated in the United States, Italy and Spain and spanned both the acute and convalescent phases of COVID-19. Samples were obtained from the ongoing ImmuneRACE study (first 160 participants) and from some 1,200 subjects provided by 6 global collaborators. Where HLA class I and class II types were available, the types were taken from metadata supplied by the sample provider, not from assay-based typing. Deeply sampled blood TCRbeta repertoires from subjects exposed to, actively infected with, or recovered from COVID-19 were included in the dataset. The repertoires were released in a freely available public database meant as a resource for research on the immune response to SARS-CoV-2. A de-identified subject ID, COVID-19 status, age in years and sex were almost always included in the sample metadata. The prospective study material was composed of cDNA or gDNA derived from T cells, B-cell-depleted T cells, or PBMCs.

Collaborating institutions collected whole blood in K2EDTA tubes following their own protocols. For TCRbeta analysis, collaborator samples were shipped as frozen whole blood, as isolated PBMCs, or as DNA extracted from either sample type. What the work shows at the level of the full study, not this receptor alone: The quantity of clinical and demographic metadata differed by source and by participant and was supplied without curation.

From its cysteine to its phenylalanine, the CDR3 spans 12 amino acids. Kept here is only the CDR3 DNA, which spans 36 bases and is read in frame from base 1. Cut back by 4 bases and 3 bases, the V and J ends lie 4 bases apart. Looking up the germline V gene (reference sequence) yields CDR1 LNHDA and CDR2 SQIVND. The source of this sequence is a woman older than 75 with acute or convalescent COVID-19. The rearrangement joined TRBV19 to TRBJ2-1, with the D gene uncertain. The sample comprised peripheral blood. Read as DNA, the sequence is TGTGCCAGTAGTACCGGCTACAATGAGCAGTTCTTC. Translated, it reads CASSTGYNEQFF.